These T cell receptor beta chains were read from a single sample in a study of control samples from healthy donors and cancer patients. The assay was immunoSEQ multiplex PCR, and TCRdb's table has in-frame clones only and misses some. The repertoire includes approximately 150,000 clones, more than 85% of them detected once, and around 2.2% sits in the top ten. Material for sequencing was blood. All receptors come from a woman aged 40 to 49 in good health. Both conserved end residues are part of each CDR3. Fields, in order: clone size, J gene, D gene, V gene, CDR3 protein, CDR3 DNA. A D gene is named only where the DNA matches it firmly. The size entry is marked missing in some rows and otherwise reads once, few, many or a size class.

NA TRBJ1-4 TRBD1 TRBV19 CASRSDRGATNEKLFF TGTGCCAGTAGATCGGACAGGGGGGCAACTAATGAAAAACTGTTTTTT
NA TRBJ2-1 TRBD2 TRBV9 CASSVAFSGGAIYNEQFF TGTGCCAGCAGCGTAGCCTTTAGCGGGGGGGCCATCTACAATGAGCAGTTCTTC
NA TRBJ2-7 NA TRBV18 CASSPGLPGLAYEQYF TGTGCCAGCTCACCAGGGCTCCCAGGTCTCGCCTACGAGCAGTACTTC
NA TRBJ2-7 TRBD2 TRBV4-1 CASSQAGTSGGARGLYEQYF TGCGCCAGCAGCCAAGCTGGGACTAGCGGGGGGGCCAGGGGTCTCTACGAGCAGTACTTC
NA TRBJ1-1 NA TRBV19 CASRHGAAEAFF TGTGCCAGTAGGCACGGGGCGGCTGAAGCTTTCTTT
NA TRBJ1-2 NA TRBV5-6 CASSLDEGPYSYGYTF TGTGCCAGCAGCTTGGATGAGGGGCCCTACTCCTATGGCTACACCTTC
NA TRBJ2-2 TRBD1 TRBV7-3 CASSSGQGALSGELFF TGTGCCAGCAGCTCCGGACAGGGGGCGCTTTCCGGGGAGCTGTTTTTT
NA TRBJ2-5 NA TRBV2 CASSGAETQYF TGTGCCAGCAGTGGGGCGGAGACCCAGTACTTC
NA TRBJ1-3 NA TRBV12-5 CASGFRSGDVSGNTIYF TGTGCTAGTGGTTTTAGGTCGGGCGACGTCTCTGGAAACACCATATATTTT
NA TRBJ1-2 TRBD1 TRBV2 CASSSGTGGGYTF TGTGCCAGCAGTAGTGGGACAGGCGGGGGCTACACCTTC
NA TRBJ1-1 NA TRBV11-2 CASSLYSRRLNTEAFF TGTGCCAGCAGCTTATATTCCCGACGGCTGAACACTGAAGCTTTCTTT
NA TRBJ2-5 NA TRBV7-2 CASRWGKSQETQYF TGTGCCAGCAGGTGGGGGAAAAGCCAAGAGACCCAGTACTTC
few TRBJ1-2 NA TRBV2 CASSRRDSTAYGYTF TGTGCCAGCTCCCGCAGGGACTCGACGGCCTATGGCTACACCTTC
NA TRBJ2-7 TRBD2 TRBV5-4 CASSPGTSGTTAAYEQYF TGTGCCAGCAGCCCTGGGACTAGCGGGACCACGGCCGCTTACGAGCAGTACTTC
NA TRBJ1-4 NA TRBV9 CASSVDGGNEKLFF TGTGCCAGCAGCGTAGACGGGGGTAATGAAAAACTGTTTTTT
NA TRBJ2-3 NA TRBV4-1 CASSRGPGVADTQYF TGCGCCAGCAGCCGGGGACCCGGGGTGGCAGATACGCAGTATTTT
NA TRBJ1-4 NA TRBV15 CATSRVGGNEKLFF TGTGCCACCAGCAGAGTTGGGGGTAATGAAAAACTGTTTTTT
NA TRBJ2-2 NA TRBV6-1 CASSDPDWTDTGELFF TGTGCCAGCAGTGACCCCGACTGGACGGACACCGGGGAGCTGTTTTTT
NA TRBJ2-3 TRBD2 TRBV18 CASSPTGLAGGTDTQYF TGTGCCAGCTCACCCACGGGACTAGCGGGGGGAACAGATACGCAGTATTTT
NA TRBJ2-2 NA TRBV3-1/TRBV3-2 CASSQGGLGPGELFF TGTGCCAGCAGCCAAGGGGGCCTGGGTCCCGGGGAGCTGTTTTTT
NA TRBJ1-1 TRBD1 TRBV5-1 CASQETGGNTEAFF TGCGCCAGTCAAGAAACAGGGGGCAACACTGAAGCTTTCTTT
NA TRBJ1-1 NA TRBV5-5 CASSLDSMNTEAFF TGTGCCAGCAGCTTAGACAGCATGAACACTGAAGCTTTCTTT
NA TRBJ1-1 TRBD1 TRBV10-1 CASSDGQGMNTEAFF TGCGCCAGCAGTGACGGACAGGGGATGAACACTGAAGCTTTCTTT
NA TRBJ2-5 NA TRBV5-5 CASSLVTRQETQYF TGTGCCAGCAGCTTGGTAACTAGACAAGAGACCCAGTACTTC
NA TRBJ1-1 TRBD1 TRBV11-3 CASNRDRGLSMNTEAFF TGTGCCAGCAATAGGGACAGAGGACTCAGTATGAACACTGAAGCTTTCTTT
NA TRBJ1-2 NA TRBV10-2 CASGPGTPFYGYTF TGCGCCAGCGGACCCGGGACACCTTTCTATGGCTACACCTTC
NA TRBJ1-1 NA TRBV24-1 CATSDPRGGNTEAFF TGTGCCACCAGTGACCCACGGGGGGGGAACACTGAAGCTTTCTTT
NA TRBJ1-1 NA TRBV3-1/TRBV3-2 CASSMREDTEAFF TGTGCCAGCAGCATGCGGGAGGACACTGAAGCTTTCTTT
NA TRBJ2-2 NA TRBV6-4 CASSDSGTGELFF TGTGCCAGCAGTGACTCCGGCACCGGGGAGCTGTTTTTT
once TRBJ2-1 NA TRBV6-5 CASTVGVEQFF TGTGCCAGCACCGTCGGTGTGGAGCAGTTCTTC
NA TRBJ1-1 TRBD1 TRBV6-5 CASSFQGGGTEAFF TGTGCCAGCAGTTTTCAGGGGGGGGGCACTGAAGCTTTCTTT
NA TRBJ2-2 NA TRBV12-3/TRBV12-4 CASSSPRELFF TGTGCCAGCAGTTCCCCCCGGGAGCTGTTTTTT
NA TRBJ1-2 NA TRBV2 CASSPDMVYGYTF TGTGCCAGCAGCCCCGACATGGTCTATGGCTACACCTTC
NA TRBJ1-5 NA TRBV12-3/TRBV12-4 CASSYINQPQHF TGTGCCAGCAGTTACATCAATCAGCCCCAGCATTTT
NA TRBJ2-7 TRBD1 TRBV4-1 CASSQDGTGGYEQYF TGCGCCAGCAGCCAAGATGGGACAGGGGGCTACGAGCAGTACTTC
NA TRBJ2-7 NA TRBV7-9 CASTGLDSYEQYF TGTGCCAGCACCGGCCTAGATAGCTACGAGCAGTACTTC
NA TRBJ2-2 NA TRBV4-1 CASSQELAGANTGELFF TGCGCCAGCAGCCAAGAGTTGGCGGGGGCCAACACCGGGGAGCTGTTTTTT